Sequencing of this TCR beta chain was carried out in a study of blood T cell repertoires in COVID-19. In the study overall: Researchers got acute and convalescent COVID-19 samples from the United States, Italy and Spain.

The CDR3 loop spans 12 amino acids. V was trimmed by 5 bases and J by 10 bases, leaving 11 bases between them. The assay was immunoSEQ multiplex PCR, and TCRdb's table has in-frame clones only and misses some. In the table there are around 110,000 clones, over 80% of which are singletons. The sample taken for sequencing was peripheral blood. The V and J genes are TRBV12-3 or TRBV12-4 and TRBJ1-4; no definite D call. The clonotype originates from a man in his thirties or forties with acute or convalescent COVID-19. This CDR3 is CASSNSLRKLFF. CDR3 in DNA: TGTGCCAGCAGTAATTCTCTTAGAAAACTGTTTTTT.